This TCR beta chain was recovered during a study of identical twins. This clonotype was observed a handful of times. As yet, its antigen is unknown. Study-level findings and limits: Beta clonotypes that were abundant in cord blood contained fewer insertions, a pattern absent from memory repertoires. A partial confounding effect on zero-insertion analyses could come from invariant MAIT and iNKT cells.

TCRdb recomputed calls from the 5' RACE reads with MiXCR, one row per CDR3 protein. The sample has about 200,000 distinct CDR3 sequences; around a tenth are singletons. V was trimmed by 5 bases and J by 7 bases, leaving 18 bases between them. The CDR3 runs 14 residues. Germline CDR1 DFQATT, CDR2 SNEGSKA (reference sequence). The rearrangement joins TRBV20-1 to TRBJ1-5; D is uncertain. Sequenced input: memory (CD45RO+) T cells sorted from blood. The TCR comes from a woman younger than 30 in good health. In nucleotides, the CDR3 is TGCAGTGCTCTAAGAAATACGCCGGGGCAGCCCCAGCATTTT. This gives the protein CSALRNTPGQPQHF.